This TCR beta chain was documented in a study of cytomegalovirus exposure and HLA in healthy donors. The length of the CDR3 is 13 residues. Per germline, CDR1 SGHDN and CDR2 FVKESK. V dropped 2 bases and J dropped 12; count of bases not matched to a gene: 5. The PCR ran on 60 Vbeta and 13 Jbeta primers. TCRdb's copy holds only in-frame clones and misses some; the assay was immunoSEQ multiplex PCR. Found here are tens of thousands of clones, roughly 75% of them singletons; the top ten hold 6.8%. The source of this sequence is a man aged 25-45 years in good health and CMV-seropositive. The chain recombines TRBV14 with TRBJ2-1; 9 bases agree with TRBD2. The sample taken for sequencing was PBMCs. CDR3 in DNA: TGTGCCAGCAGCCAACCGCGGGGGGGCAGGCAGTTCTTC. Protein sequence: CASSQPRGGRQFF.